Shown below are 2 T cell receptor beta chains from a single sample sequenced in a study of cytomegalovirus exposure and HLA in healthy donors. The PCR was carried out with 60 Vbeta primers and 13 Jbeta primers. This table comes from immunoSEQ multiplex PCR, and its TCRdb copy is limited to in-frame clones, with some not included. The sample records about 150,000 clones, 80% being singletons. The sample taken for sequencing was PBMCs. The origin of the receptors is a woman younger than 45 in good health and CMV-seronegative.

The V call is TRBV19, the J call TRBJ1-5, with 8 bases matching TRBD1. The CDR3 loop spans 15 amino acids. V lost 1 base to trimming and J lost 3 bases; unmatched junction nucleotides: 2. The germline CDR1 and CDR2 sequences are LNHDA and SQIVND (reference sequence). CDR3 amino acids: CASSIGTGTNQPQHF. CDR3 bases: TGTGCCAGTAGTATAGGGACAGGGACCAATCAGCCCCAGCATTTT.

This chain connects TRBV10-3 to TRBJ2-5, with D unresolved. V was shortened by 3 bases and J by 1 base, with 3 bases between the two germline ends. Germline values: CDR1 ENHRY, CDR2 SYGVKD. CDR3 length equals 12 residues. The CDR3 bases are TGTGCCATCAGTGAAGCCCAAGAGACCCAGTACTTC. Residues: CAISEAQETQYF.